This T cell receptor (beta chain) was obtained from a study of patients and donors after allogeneic stem cell transplantation. Germline CDR1 and CDR2: SGHVS and FQNEAQ. The V and J ends lost 5 bases and 4 bases respectively, with 17 bases between them. The CDR3 runs to 16 residues. TCRdb re-called the RT-PCR reads through MiXCR, storing one row per CDR3 protein. The sample yields about a million distinct CDR3 sequences, approximately 19% seen once. The sample taken for sequencing was blood, either unsorted or a sorted T cell fraction (not recorded which). The chain has TRBV7-8 and TRBJ2-2, with TRBD2 as a possible D gene (5 bases). This TCR was recovered from a human donor who was either an allogeneic HSCT recipient or a stem cell or donor lymphocyte infusion donor (not recorded which). It is not recorded whose cells these are; they may come from a transplant donor. The DNA for the CDR3 is TGTGCCAGCAGCCCTCGAAACGGGGTGGCCACCGGGGAGCTGTTTTTT. This gives the protein CASSPRNGVATGELFF.